The 10 T cell receptor beta chains given below trace back to one sample, sequenced in a study of T-cell memory formation after mild COVID-19. MiXCR, run by TCRdb on the 5' RACE reads, gives a single entry per CDR3 protein. The table includes about 49,000 distinct CDR3 sequences, roughly 7% detected once. The sequenced material came from PBMCs or a T cell subset sorted from them (not recorded which). Every receptor here comes from a man between 18 and 35 years old who had mild COVID-19 (a few samples of this study predate the infection). Cell type and time point are not known.

This clonotype has only a few counts. The CDR3, as DNA: TGTGCCAGCAAAGCAGCGGGGGGGCCATTAAATGAGCAGTTCTTC. Protein sequence: CASKAAGGPLNEQFF. This chain connects TRBV28 to TRBJ2-1; 10 nucleotides match TRBD2. J lost 7 bases, V lost 7 bases, and 10 bases had no gene match. This CDR3 is built from 15 residues. Germline V gene lookup returns CDR1 MDHEN and CDR2 SYDVKM.

There are a few counts of this clonotype. This chain connects TRBV29-1 to TRBJ2-2; TRBD1 or TRBD2 may be the D gene (5 bases each). CDR1 is SQVTM, CDR2 ANQGSEA, per germline. The CDR3 runs to 14 residues. V dropped 6 bases and J dropped 2 bases, with 13 bases sitting between them. CDR3 residues: CSVGTSLNTGELFF. The CDR3 nucleotides are TGCAGCGTCGGGACGTCTTTAAACACCGGGGAGCTGTTTTTT.

The V gene is TRBV9, the J gene TRBJ2-2; D possibly corresponds to TRBD1 (5 bases). The CDR3 is 18 amino acids. V lost 0 bases to trimming and J lost 0 bases, with 15 bases between them. CDR1 is SGDLS and CDR2 is YYNGEE in the germline V gene. CDR3 in DNA: TGTGCCAGCAGCGTAGACCCTAGGGGTTTCGCGAACACCGGGGAGCTGTTTTTT. Encoded protein: CASSVDPRGFANTGELFF.

This clonotype was recorded many times. The chain carries TRBV7-2 and TRBJ2-3, with TRBD1 matching 7 bases. The CDR3 has 15 amino acids. Germline CDR1 reads SGHTA; CDR2 reads FQGNSA. V lost 6 bases to trimming and J lost 1 base; unmatched junction nucleotides: 7. CDR3 region: CASRIDRVGTDTQYF. CDR3 DNA: TGTGCCAGCAGAATTGACAGGGTAGGCACAGATACGCAGTATTTT.

The chain joins TRBV11-2 to TRBJ2-5; D is perhaps TRBD1 (6 bases). Germline loops: CDR1 SGHAT, CDR2 FQNNGV. The CDR3 covers 15 residues. V was cut by 10 bases and J by 2 bases, with 20 bases left in between. The CDR3 here is CATDALGTPQETQYF. The CDR3 DNA follows: TGTGCCACCGACGCCCTCGGGACACCACAAGAGACCCAGTACTTC.

This clonotype was seen a handful of times. This chain uses TRBV6-6 with TRBJ1-6; TRBD1 might be the D (5 bases). The CDR3 contains 15 residues. The germline CDR1 and CDR2 sequences are MNHNY and SVGAGI (reference sequence). V dropped 0 bases and J dropped 10 bases, with 13 bases sitting between them. The CDR3 sequence: CASSYSDGRGSPLHF. The CDR3 DNA sequence: TGTGCCAGCAGTTACTCGGACGGCCGGGGGTCACCCCTCCACTTT.

This clonotype was detected only a few times. The chain links TRBV20-1 to TRBJ2-1, with a weak D call TRBD1 (6 bases). Deletions cut 3 bases from V and 2 bases from J, with 14 bases between. The CDR3 contains 15 residues. Germline V gene sequence: CDR1 DFQATT, CDR2 SNEGSKA (reference sequence). The CDR3 here is CSARVLAGAYNEQFF. For the CDR3, the DNA is TGCAGTGCTAGGGTCTTGGCAGGGGCCTACAATGAGCAGTTCTTC.

This clonotype was seen a few times. The rearrangement links TRBV18 to TRBJ1-2; D gene uncertain. In germline, CDR1 is KGHSH, CDR2 LQKENI. Trimming cost V 2 bases and J 6 bases, with 10 bases left between them. The CDR3 totals 13 residues. CDR3 sequence reads: CASSPTDKDGYTF. CDR3 nucleotides: TGTGCCAGCTCACCAACAGACAAGGATGGCTACACCTTC.

This clonotype was counted only a few times. The V and J genes are TRBV11-2 and TRBJ1-2, with D perhaps matching TRBD1 (6 bases). CDR3 length: 17 residues. CDR1 and CDR2 from the germline V gene are SGHAT and FQNNGV. Trimming pared 2 bases from V and 2 bases from J, leaving 18 bases between. The CDR3 sequence: CASSLLSPRTANYGYTF. CDR3 nucleotides: TGTGCCAGCAGCTTATTATCCCCCCGGACAGCCAACTATGGCTACACCTTC.

This clonotype showed up just a few times. The rearrangement uses TRBV7-9 and TRBJ1-5; 12 bases fit TRBD1. Germline trimming cut 8 bases from V and 7 bases from J; bases unmatched to any gene: 9. Germline loops: CDR1 SEHNR, CDR2 FQNEAQ (reference sequence). CDR3 size: 15 residues. This CDR3 reads CASWPGTGGFQPQHF. CDR3 sequence (DNA): TGTGCCAGCTGGCCCGGGACAGGGGGCTTCCAGCCCCAGCATTTT.